This T cell receptor (beta chain) derives from a study of CD8+ T cells in alopecia areata. About the research overall: Scoring of severity for treated patients was based on percentage of affected scalp area. Study outcomes and limitations: Greater clonality was observed in lesional scalp samples, especially alopecia totalis/universalis, versus normal scalp. While tofacitinib was given, many expanded lesional clones persisted in scalp and blood.

Germline V gene lookup returns CDR1 SGHTA and CDR2 FQGNSA. The CDR3 loop spans 15 amino acids. V dropped 2 bases and J dropped 6 bases, with 16 bases sitting between them. Treatment denoted: oral pan-JAK inhibitor, 5-10 mg twice daily. Specimens obtained from alopecia areata patients comprised lesional scalp punch biopsies and peripheral blood. Details on this clone: No antigen is known for it.

RNA was isolated and reverse transcribed to cDNA, the sequencing template. TCRdb's copy holds only in-frame clones and misses some; the assay was immunoSEQ multiplex PCR. The repertoire holds 15,000 to 20,000 clones, with around 60% as singletons. The chain couples TRBV7-2 to TRBJ1-2; no reliable D call. The receptor comes from a human donor with alopecia areata. Sample: skin, taken at week 4, from a patient treated with tofacitinib. The DNA for the CDR3 is TGTGCCAGCAGCTTAATCCCAGCAGGACTGGATGGCTACACCTTC. Translation gives CASSLIPAGLDGYTF.